This is a list of T cell receptor beta chains from one sample in a study of vaccination and CD4 T cells after COVID-19. TCRdb reprocessed the PCR reads via MiXCR and lists one record per CDR3 protein. The sample shows thousands of distinct CDR3 sequences, 28% of them seen only once. The antigens for these receptors are not known. The sample consisted of CD4+ T cells from blood, cultured in vitro. The receptors were gathered from a human donor in good health. CDR3s include the opening cysteine and the closing phenylalanine or tryptophan. Each record gives: CDR3 protein, CDR3 length, V gene, clone size, J gene. A clone size is listed for some rows: how often the clone was seen (once, few, many), or a class if it is expanded.

CDR3: CSASPNGREAFF
length: 12
V: TRBV20-1
size: NA
J: TRBJ1-1

CDR3: CSATGGTSGSSSYEQYF
length: 17
V: TRBV20-1
size: NA
J: TRBJ2-7

CDR3: CSAQGGRGLAEAFF
length: 14
V: TRBV29-1
size: few
J: TRBJ1-1

CDR3: CSARVQGAIGELFF
length: 14
V: TRBV20-1
size: NA
J: TRBJ2-2

CDR3: CASSFDTEAFF
length: 11
V: TRBV28
size: NA
J: TRBJ1-1

CDR3: CASSVGTGAYGYTF
length: 14
V: TRBV9
size: few
J: TRBJ1-2

CDR3: CASSYSGTGVFEAFF
length: 15
V: TRBV6-5
size: NA
J: TRBJ1-1

CDR3: CASSLGGADTQYF
length: 13
V: TRBV7-9
size: NA
J: TRBJ2-3

CDR3: CASRASGEEYF
length: 11
V: TRBV11-1
size: NA
J: TRBJ2-7

CDR3: CASRRLSGLNQETQYF
length: 16
V: TRBV2
size: few
J: TRBJ2-5

CDR3: CASSLGAPNTGELFF
length: 15
V: TRBV28
size: NA
J: TRBJ2-2

CDR3: CASSPRGRQETQYF
length: 14
V: TRBV7-2
size: few
J: TRBJ2-5

CDR3: CSVPGHPRGQETQYF
length: 15
V: TRBV20-1
size: NA
J: TRBJ2-5

CDR3: CASSYVGKDETQYF
length: 14
V: TRBV6-5
size: medium-sized
J: TRBJ2-5

CDR3: CASSFRAGWEEKLFF
length: 15
V: TRBV7-2
size: NA
J: TRBJ1-4

CDR3: CASSLVEGRYGYTF
length: 14
V: TRBV28
size: few
J: TRBJ1-2

CDR3: CASSSTPSYEQYF
length: 13
V: TRBV28
size: NA
J: TRBJ2-7

CDR3: CAISYSGANVLTF
length: 13
V: TRBV10-3
size: NA
J: TRBJ2-6

CDR3: CASSYSLYRHNTGELFF
length: 17
V: TRBV6-2/TRBV6-3
size: NA
J: TRBJ2-2

CDR3: CASSFHGGQGAYEQYF
length: 16
V: TRBV6-5
size: NA
J: TRBJ2-7

CDR3: CASSPGHSNEKLFF
length: 14
V: TRBV7-9
size: few
J: TRBJ1-4

CDR3: CASSLFITASEAFF
length: 14
V: TRBV5-5
size: few
J: TRBJ1-1

CDR3: CASSSTVASGRAREDTQYF
length: 19
V: TRBV7-2
size: NA
J: TRBJ2-3

CDR3: CASSNPQGARETQYF
length: 15
V: TRBV5-1
size: few
J: TRBJ2-5

CDR3: CASSPGTGAGELFF
length: 14
V: TRBV7-3
size: NA
J: TRBJ2-2

CDR3: CASSFPRANYGYTF
length: 14
V: TRBV5-4
size: NA
J: TRBJ1-2

CDR3: CASSIFTGQTTEAFF
length: 15
V: TRBV14
size: NA
J: TRBJ1-1